This T cell receptor beta chain emerged from a study of long-term antiretroviral therapy in people with HIV. Study outcomes and limitations: HIV repertoire CDR3 lengths ranged less widely than those of controls. ART preceded a rise in diversity that nonetheless stayed lower than in transplant donor controls. Viral resistance, ART adherence and therapy changes all lacked available data.

Trimming cost V 1 base and J 4 bases; bases outside gene matches: 1. Germline-derived CDR1 and CDR2 are SGHTA and FQGNSA. The CDR3 contains 14 residues. PBMC samples from each donor numbered at least one pre-ART and at least two post-ART. Points on this clone: Its antigen remains unknown.

The run of the v3.0 immunoSEQ assay was at survey level. TCRdb's copy holds only in-frame clones and misses some; the assay was immunoSEQ multiplex PCR. Among 25,000 to 35,000 clones, around four fifths were seen once, and the ten largest hold roughly a tenth. The sequences come from unsorted PBMCs, collected about 2.7 years after starting antiretroviral therapy. This sequence originates from a man aged 25 to 40 with HIV. J is TRBJ2-3 and V is TRBV7-2; TRBD1 matches 8 bases. In nucleotides, the CDR3 is TGTGCCAGCAGCTTAGGACAGGGGTCAGATACGCAGTATTTT. The encoded protein is CASSLGQGSDTQYF.